Listed below are T cell receptor beta chains from one sample, sequenced in a study of shared clonotypes between healthy human individuals. The data were produced by immunoSEQ multiplex PCR, yet TCRdb's version contains in-frame clones alone and is incomplete. The sample consists of hundreds of thousands of clones, about 74% of them appearing once. The sample taken for sequencing was memory CD4+ T cells sorted from blood. The receptors come from a woman aged 25 to 39 in good health. Each CDR3 is given with its conserved first and last residue. A D gene is named only where the DNA matches it firmly. Clone size appears in some rows only: once, few, many, or a class for an expanded clone.

V gene	D gene	clone size	J gene	CDR3 DNA	CDR3 protein
TRBV5-1	-	-	TRBJ1-6	TGCGCCAGCAGCTTGGACGGGGGCAGGCGTCTCCACTTT	CASSLDGGRRLHF
TRBV7-9	-	-	TRBJ1-5	TGTGCCAGCAGCTTAGGGGGGGCTAGACAAAATCAGCCCCAGCATTTT	CASSLGGARQNQPQHF
TRBV4-1	-	few	TRBJ2-1	TGCGCCAGCAGCCAAGTAGGGCAAACCTCGACTGAGCAGTTCTTC	CASSQVGQTSTEQFF
TRBV28	TRBD2	-	TRBJ2-1	TGTGCCAGCCTAGCAGTCATCGGGACTAGCGGAGACAATGAGCAGTTCTTC	CASLAVIGTSGDNEQFF
TRBV5-1	TRBD1	-	TRBJ1-4	TGCGCCAGCCGGGTCGGGACAGTCAATGAAAAACTGTTTTTT	CASRVGTVNEKLFF
TRBV14	TRBD1	-	TRBJ2-5	TGTGCCAGCAGCTTCCGAGGCCGGACAGGTGGGCAAGTGACCCAGTACTTC	CASSFRGRTGGQVTQYF
TRBV2	TRBD1	-	TRBJ1-3	TGTGCCAGCAGGGGAGCAGGGGGCCGCTCTGGAAACACCATATATTTT	CASRGAGGRSGNTIYF
TRBV2	TRBD1	-	TRBJ2-1	TGTGCCAGCACCTCCCAGGGGGCTAGCTGGCTTAGTGAGCAGTTCTTC	CASTSQGASWLSEQFF
TRBV4-1	TRBD2	-	TRBJ2-5	TGCGCCAGCAGCCAAGCAATTTCCGGGACTAGCGGGAATCAGAAGACCCAGTACTTC	CASSQAISGTSGNQKTQYF
TRBV6-6	TRBD1	-	TRBJ2-2	TGTGCCAGCAATGGGGACAGGAACACCGGGGAGCTGTTTTTT	CASNGDRNTGELFF
TRBV2	-	few	TRBJ1-1	TGTGCCACCAGCCAGCGAAGGGCAGGGCCCACTCTGAACACTGAAGCTTTCTTT	CATSQRRAGPTLNTEAFF
TRBV19	-	-	TRBJ2-3	TGTGCCAGTTCCGCTTGGGGTACGCAGTATTTT	CASSAWGTQYF
TRBV7-9	TRBD1	-	TRBJ2-5	TGTGCCAGCAGCTTCCCGACAGGGGCAGAGACCCAGTACTTC	CASSFPTGAETQYF
TRBV19	-	-	TRBJ2-5	TGTGCCAGTAGTAGCACCTCCAGGGGACAAGAGACCCAGTACTTC	CASSSTSRGQETQYF
TRBV28	TRBD2	-	TRBJ2-7	TGTGCCAGCAGTCTGTCGTCAGCGGGAGGCTTGCGCGAGCAGTACTTC	CASSLSSAGGLREQYF
TRBV5-5	-	-	TRBJ2-7	TGTGCCAGCAGCTTGCAGGGGTACGAGCAGTACTTC	CASSLQGYEQYF
TRBV10-3	-	-	TRBJ2-7	TGTGCCATCAGTGGTAGATGGGGCAGCTCCTACGAGCAGTACTTC	CAISGRWGSSYEQYF
TRBV30	TRBD1	-	TRBJ2-7	TGTGCCTGCACGGGACAGCGATCTTCCTACGAGCAGTACTTC	CACTGQRSSYEQYF
TRBV5-4	TRBD2	-	TRBJ2-1	TGTGCCAGTAGACTAGCGGGAGGGCCGGGTGAGCAGTTCTTC	CASRLAGGPGEQFF
TRBV28	-	-	TRBJ1-2	TGTGCCAGCAGTTTGTCCGGAGTTGGTAGCTACACCTTC	CASSLSGVGSYTF
TRBV28	-	-	TRBJ1-1	TGTGCCAGCAGGCAAACGACAGTCAGGGGATCCACTGAAGCTTTCTTT	CASRQTTVRGSTEAFF
TRBV19	TRBD1	many	TRBJ1-2	TGTGCCAGTTCCACCGGGACAGAAAACTATGGCTACACCTTC	CASSTGTENYGYTF
TRBV18	-	few	TRBJ2-7	TGTGCCAGCTCATCGGACGACGTGCAGTACTTC	CASSSDDVQYF